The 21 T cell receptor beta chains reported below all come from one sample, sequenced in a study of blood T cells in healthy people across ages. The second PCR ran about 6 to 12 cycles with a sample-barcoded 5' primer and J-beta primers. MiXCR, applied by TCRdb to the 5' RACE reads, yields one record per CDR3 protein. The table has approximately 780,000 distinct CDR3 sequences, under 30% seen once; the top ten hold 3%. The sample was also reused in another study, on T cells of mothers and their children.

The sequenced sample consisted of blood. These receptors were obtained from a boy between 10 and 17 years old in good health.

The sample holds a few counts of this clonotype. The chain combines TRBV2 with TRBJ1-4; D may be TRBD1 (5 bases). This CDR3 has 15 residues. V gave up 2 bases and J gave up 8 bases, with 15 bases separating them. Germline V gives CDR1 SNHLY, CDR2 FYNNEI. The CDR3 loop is CASSETGAQGEKLFF. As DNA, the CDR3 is TGTGCCAGCAGTGAAACTGGGGCTCAAGGAGAAAAACTGTTTTTT.

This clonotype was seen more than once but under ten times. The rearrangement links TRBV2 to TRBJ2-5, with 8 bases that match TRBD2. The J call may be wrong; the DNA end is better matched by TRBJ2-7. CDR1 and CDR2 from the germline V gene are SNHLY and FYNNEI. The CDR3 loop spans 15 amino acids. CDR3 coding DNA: TGTGCCAGCAGTGAAAAAGTTAGCGGGAACTACGAGCAGTACTTC. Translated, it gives CASSEKVSGNYEQYF.

The CDR3 reads CASRTSGGTYNEQFF. The CDR3 DNA reads TGTGCCAGCAGGACCTCAGGGGGAACCTACAATGAGCAGTTCTTC. The chain joins TRBV12-3 or TRBV12-4 to TRBJ2-1, with 7 nucleotides matching TRBD1. CDR3 length: 15 residues. After removal of 6 bases from V and 2 bases from J, the junction contained 7 bases not matched to a gene.

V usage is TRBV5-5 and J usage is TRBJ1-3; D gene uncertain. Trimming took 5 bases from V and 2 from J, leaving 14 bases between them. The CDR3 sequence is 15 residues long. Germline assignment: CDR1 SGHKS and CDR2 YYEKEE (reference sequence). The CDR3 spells CASRPPGVPGNTIYF. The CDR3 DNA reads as TGTGCCAGCAGACCCCCCGGAGTACCTGGAAACACCATATATTTT.

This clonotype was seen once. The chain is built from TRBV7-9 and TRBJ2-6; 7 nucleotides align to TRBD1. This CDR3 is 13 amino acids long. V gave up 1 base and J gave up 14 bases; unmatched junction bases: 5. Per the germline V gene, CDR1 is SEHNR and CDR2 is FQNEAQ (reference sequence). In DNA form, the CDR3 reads TGTGCCAGCAGCTTAGACCAGAGGGGGCTCCTGACTTTC. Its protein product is CASSLDQRGLLTF.

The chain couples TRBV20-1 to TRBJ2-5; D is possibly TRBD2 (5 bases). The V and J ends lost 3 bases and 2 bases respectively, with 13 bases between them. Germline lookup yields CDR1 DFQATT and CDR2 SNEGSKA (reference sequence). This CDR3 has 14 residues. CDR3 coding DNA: TGCAGTGCTAGCCCTCCGACTATACAAGAGACCCAGTACTTC. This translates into CSASPPTIQETQYF.

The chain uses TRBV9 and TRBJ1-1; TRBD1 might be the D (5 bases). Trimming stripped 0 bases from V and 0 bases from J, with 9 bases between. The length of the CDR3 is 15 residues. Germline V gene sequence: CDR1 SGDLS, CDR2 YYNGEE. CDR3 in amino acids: CASSVVQAMNTEAFF. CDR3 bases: TGTGCCAGCAGCGTAGTACAGGCTATGAACACTGAAGCTTTCTTT.

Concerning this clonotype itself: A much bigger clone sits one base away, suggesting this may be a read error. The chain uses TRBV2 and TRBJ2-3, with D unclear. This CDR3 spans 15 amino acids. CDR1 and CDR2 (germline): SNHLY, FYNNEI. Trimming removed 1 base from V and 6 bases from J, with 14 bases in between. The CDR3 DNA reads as TGTGCCAGCAGTGAAGTGAGGTTTGGAACGGATACGCAGTATTTT. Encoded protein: CASSEVRFGTDTQYF.

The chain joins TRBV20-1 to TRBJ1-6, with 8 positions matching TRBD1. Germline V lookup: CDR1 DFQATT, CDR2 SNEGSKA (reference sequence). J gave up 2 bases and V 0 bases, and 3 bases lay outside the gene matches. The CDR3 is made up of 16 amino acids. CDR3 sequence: CSARDRGRAYNSPLHF. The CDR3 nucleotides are TGCAGTGCTAGAGACAGGGGGCGGGCCTATAATTCACCCCTCCACTTT.

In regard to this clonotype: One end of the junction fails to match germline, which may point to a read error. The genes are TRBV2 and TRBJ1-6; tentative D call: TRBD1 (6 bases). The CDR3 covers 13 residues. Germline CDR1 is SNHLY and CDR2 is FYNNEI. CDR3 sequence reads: CASGKGENSSLHF. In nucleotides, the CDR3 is TGTGCCAGTGGTAAGGGGGAGAATTCATCCCTCCACTTT.

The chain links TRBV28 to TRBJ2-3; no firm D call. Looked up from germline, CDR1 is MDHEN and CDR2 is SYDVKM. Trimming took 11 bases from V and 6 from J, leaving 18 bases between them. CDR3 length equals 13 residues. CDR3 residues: CAARGFSADTQYF. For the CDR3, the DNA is TGTGCCGCCAGAGGATTCTCGGCGGATACGCAGTATTTT. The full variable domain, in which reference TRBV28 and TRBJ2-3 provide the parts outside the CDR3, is DVKVTQSSRYLVKRTGEKVFLECVQDMDHENMFWYRQDPGLGLRLIYFSYDVKMKEKGDIPEGYSVSREKKERFSLILESASTNQTSMYLCAARGFSADTQYFGPGTRLTVL.

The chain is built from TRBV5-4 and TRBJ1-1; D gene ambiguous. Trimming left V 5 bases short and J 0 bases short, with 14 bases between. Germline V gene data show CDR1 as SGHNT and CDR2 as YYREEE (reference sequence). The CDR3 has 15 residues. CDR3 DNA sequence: TGTGCCAGCAGGCCCACGGACGGGATGAACACTGAAGCTTTCTTT. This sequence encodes CASRPTDGMNTEAFF.

CDR3 DNA: TGTGCCAGCAGTTACGGGGACGGTGAAGCTTTCTTT. Translated: CASSYGDGEAFF. The V gene is TRBV11-1, the J gene TRBJ1-1; possibly TRBD1 for D (5 bases). CDR1 is SGHAT and CDR2 is FQDESV in the germline V gene (reference sequence). This CDR3 is built from 12 residues. Between the trimmed V and J ends, which lost 6 bases and 7 bases, there was a span of 12 bases.

The CDR3 DNA reads as TGTGCCAGCAGGACGGGACTAGCGGACTACAATGAGCAGTTCTTC. This gives the protein CASRTGLADYNEQFF. The chain recombines TRBV2 with TRBJ2-5, with 11 nucleotides matching TRBD2. The end of the DNA aligns better with TRBJ2-1, so the J call may be wrong. This CDR3 contains 15 residues. The germline CDR1 and CDR2 sequences are SNHLY and FYNNEI.

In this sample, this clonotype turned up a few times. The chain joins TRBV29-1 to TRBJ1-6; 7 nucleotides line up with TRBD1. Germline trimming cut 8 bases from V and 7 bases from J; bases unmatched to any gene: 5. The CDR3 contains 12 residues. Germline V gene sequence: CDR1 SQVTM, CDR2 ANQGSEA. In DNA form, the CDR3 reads TGCAGCACAGGGGACTTAAATTCACCCCTCCACTTT. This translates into CSTGDLNSPLHF.

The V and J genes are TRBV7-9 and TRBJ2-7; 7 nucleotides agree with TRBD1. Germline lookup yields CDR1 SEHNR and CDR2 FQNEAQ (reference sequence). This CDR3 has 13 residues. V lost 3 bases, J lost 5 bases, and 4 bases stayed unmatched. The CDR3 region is CASSLGTVHEQYF. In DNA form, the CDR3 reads TGTGCCAGCAGCTTGGGGACAGTCCACGAGCAGTACTTC.

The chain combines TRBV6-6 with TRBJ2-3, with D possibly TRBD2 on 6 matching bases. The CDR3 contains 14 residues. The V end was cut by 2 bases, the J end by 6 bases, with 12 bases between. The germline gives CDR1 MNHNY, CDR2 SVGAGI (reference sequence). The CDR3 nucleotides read TGTGCCAGCAGTTACCCGGGACTTGAGGATACGCAGTATTTT. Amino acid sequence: CASSYPGLEDTQYF.

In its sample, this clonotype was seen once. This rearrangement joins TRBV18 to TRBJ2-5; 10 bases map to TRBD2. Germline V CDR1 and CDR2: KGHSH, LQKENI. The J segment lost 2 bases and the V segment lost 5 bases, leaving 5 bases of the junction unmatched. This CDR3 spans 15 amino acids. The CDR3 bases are TGTGCCAGCTCAGTATGGACTAGCGGACAAGAGACCCAGTACTTC. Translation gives CASSVWTSGQETQYF.

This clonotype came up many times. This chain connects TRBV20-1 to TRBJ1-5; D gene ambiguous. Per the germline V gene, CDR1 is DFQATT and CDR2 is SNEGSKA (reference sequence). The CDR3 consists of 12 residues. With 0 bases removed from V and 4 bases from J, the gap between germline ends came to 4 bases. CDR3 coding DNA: TGCAGTGCTAGAGATGGTAATCAGCCCCAGCATTTT. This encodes CSARDGNQPQHF.

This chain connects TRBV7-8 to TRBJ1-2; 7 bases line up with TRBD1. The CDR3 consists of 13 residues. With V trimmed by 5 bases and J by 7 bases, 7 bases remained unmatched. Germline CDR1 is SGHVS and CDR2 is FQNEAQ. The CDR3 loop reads CASSPRGRGGYTF. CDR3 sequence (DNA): TGTGCCAGCAGCCCGAGGGGGCGGGGTGGCTACACCTTC.

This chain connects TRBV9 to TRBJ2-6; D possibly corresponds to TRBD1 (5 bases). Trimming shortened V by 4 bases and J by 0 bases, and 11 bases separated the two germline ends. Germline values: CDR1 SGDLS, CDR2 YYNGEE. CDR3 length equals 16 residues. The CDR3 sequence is CASSPKDSSGANVLTF. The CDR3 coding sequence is TGTGCCAGCAGCCCAAAAGACAGCTCTGGGGCCAACGTCCTGACTTTC.